The sequence of this T cell receptor (beta chain) was determined in a study of T cells in Graves' hyperthyroidism and ophthalmopathy. This clonotype was counted many times. The germline V gene has CDR1 LGHDT and CDR2 YNNKEL (reference sequence). J was trimmed by 2 bases and V by 4 bases; bases with no gene match: 6. The CDR3 consists of 17 residues. Amplification of TCR beta CDR3 regions used RNA as the template. Initially, a first-round RT-PCR of the TCR CDR3 employed the HTBI primer set. TCRdb redid the calling of the multiplex PCR reads with MiXCR, one entry per CDR3 protein. The table shows around 350,000 distinct CDR3 sequences, with around 25% occurring only once.

Sequenced material: blood. The sequence was obtained from a middle-aged man with Graves' hyperthyroidism. V is TRBV3-1 and J is TRBJ2-1; 12 nucleotides agree with TRBD2. In DNA, the CDR3 is TGTGCCAGCAGCCGCCCGACTAGCGGGAGAGCCTACAATGAGCAGTTCTTC. This translates into CASSRPTSGRAYNEQFF.